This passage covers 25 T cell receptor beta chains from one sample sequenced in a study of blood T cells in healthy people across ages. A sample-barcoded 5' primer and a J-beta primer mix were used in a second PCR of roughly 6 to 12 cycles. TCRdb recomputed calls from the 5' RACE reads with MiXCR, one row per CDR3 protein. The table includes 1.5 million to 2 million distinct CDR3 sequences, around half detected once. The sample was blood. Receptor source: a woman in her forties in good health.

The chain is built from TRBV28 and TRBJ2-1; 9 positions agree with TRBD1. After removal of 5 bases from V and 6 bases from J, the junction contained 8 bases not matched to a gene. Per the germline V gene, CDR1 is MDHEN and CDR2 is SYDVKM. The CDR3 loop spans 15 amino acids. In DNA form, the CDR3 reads TGTGCCAGCAGTCCGACAGGGGGAAGGACCAATGAGCAGTTCTTC. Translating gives CASSPTGGRTNEQFF.

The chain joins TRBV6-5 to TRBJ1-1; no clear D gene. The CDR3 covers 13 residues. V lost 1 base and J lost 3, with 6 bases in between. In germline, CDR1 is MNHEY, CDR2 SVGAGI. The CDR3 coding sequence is TGTGCCAGCAGTTACTTGTCCGACACTGAAGCTTTCTTT. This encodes CASSYLSDTEAFF.

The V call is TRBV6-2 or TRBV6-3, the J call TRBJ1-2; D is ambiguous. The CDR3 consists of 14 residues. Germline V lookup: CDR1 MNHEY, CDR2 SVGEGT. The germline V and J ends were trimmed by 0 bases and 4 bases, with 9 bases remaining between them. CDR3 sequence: CASSYSNVPYGYTF. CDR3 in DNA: TGTGCCAGCAGTTACTCGAACGTCCCCTATGGCTACACCTTC.

The CDR3 spells CASSLGGIRGETQYF. The CDR3 bases are TGTGCCAGCAGTTTGGGGGGGATAAGGGGAGAGACCCAGTACTTC. The rearrangement links TRBV28 to TRBJ2-5, with 7 nucleotides matching TRBD2. V lost 3 bases to trimming and J lost 4 bases; unmatched junction nucleotides: 8. Germline lookup yields CDR1 MDHEN and CDR2 SYDVKM. The CDR3 runs to 15 residues. Filled out from reference TRBV28 and TRBJ2-5, the complete variable domain reads DVKVTQSSRYLVKRTGEKVFLECVQDMDHENMFWYRQDPGLGLRLIYFSYDVKMKEKGDIPEGYSVSREKKERFSLILESASTNQTSMYLCASSLGGIRGETQYFGPGTRLLVL.

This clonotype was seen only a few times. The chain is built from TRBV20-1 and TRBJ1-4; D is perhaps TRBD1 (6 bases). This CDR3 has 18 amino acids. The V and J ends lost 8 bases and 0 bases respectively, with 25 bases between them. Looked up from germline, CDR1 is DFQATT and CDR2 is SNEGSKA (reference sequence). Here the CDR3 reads CSTHRVVVQTSTNEKLFF. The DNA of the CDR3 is TGCAGTACCCACAGGGTTGTGGTACAAACTTCAACTAATGAAAAACTGTTTTTT.

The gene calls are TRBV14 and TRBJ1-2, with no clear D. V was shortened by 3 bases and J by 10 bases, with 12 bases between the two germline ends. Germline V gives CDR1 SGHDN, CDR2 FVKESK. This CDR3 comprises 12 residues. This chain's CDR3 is CASSQQVGDYTF. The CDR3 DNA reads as TGTGCCAGCAGCCAGCAGGTCGGGGACTACACCTTC.

The CDR3 bases are TGTGCCAGCAACAGGGCAGGGACTAATGAGCAGTTCTTC. This encodes CASNRAGTNEQFF. The chain has TRBV27 and TRBJ2-1; D possibly matches TRBD1 or TRBD2 (6 bases each). The CDR3 consists of 13 residues. CDR1 is MNHEY, CDR2 SMNVEV, per germline (reference sequence). The germline V and J ends were trimmed by 7 bases and 7 bases, with 14 bases remaining between them.

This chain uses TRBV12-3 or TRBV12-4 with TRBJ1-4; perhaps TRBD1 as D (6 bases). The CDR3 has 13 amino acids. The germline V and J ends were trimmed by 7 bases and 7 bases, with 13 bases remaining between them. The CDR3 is CASTGGAGEKLFF. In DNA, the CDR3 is TGTGCCAGCACGGGGGGGGCTGGTGAAAAACTGTTTTTT.

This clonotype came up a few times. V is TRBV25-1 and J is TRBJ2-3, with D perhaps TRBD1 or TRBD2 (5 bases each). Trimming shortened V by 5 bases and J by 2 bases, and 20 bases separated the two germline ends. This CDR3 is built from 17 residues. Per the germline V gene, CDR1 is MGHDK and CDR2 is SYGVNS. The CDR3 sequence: CASSFQTRDRLTDTQYF. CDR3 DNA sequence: TGTGCCAGCAGTTTCCAAACAAGGGACCGTCTCACAGATACGCAGTATTTT.

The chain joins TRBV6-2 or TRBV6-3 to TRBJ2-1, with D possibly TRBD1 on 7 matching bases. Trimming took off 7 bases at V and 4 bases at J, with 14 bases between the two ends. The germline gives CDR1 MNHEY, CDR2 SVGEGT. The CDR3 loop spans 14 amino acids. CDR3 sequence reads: CASNAGQWYNEQFF. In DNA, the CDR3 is TGTGCCAGCAACGCGGGACAGTGGTACAATGAGCAGTTCTTC.

Here the CDR3 DNA reads TGCAGTGCCGAACCGGGAAGCGGACGGGAGACCCAGTACTTC. Translated, it gives CSAEPGSGRETQYF. The chain carries TRBV20-1 and TRBJ2-4; possible D gene TRBD2, 5 bases. The J call is uncertain, as TRBJ2-5 better fits the DNA end. CDR1 and CDR2 from the germline V gene are DFQATT and SNEGSKA (reference sequence). The CDR3 is 14 residues long.

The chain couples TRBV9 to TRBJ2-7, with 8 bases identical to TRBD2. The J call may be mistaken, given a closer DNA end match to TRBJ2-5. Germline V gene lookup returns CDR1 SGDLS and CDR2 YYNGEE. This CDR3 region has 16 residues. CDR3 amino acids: CASSPGGGFRAETQYF. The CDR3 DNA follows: TGTGCCAGCAGCCCCGGGGGGGGGTTTCGAGCAGAGACCCAGTACTTC.

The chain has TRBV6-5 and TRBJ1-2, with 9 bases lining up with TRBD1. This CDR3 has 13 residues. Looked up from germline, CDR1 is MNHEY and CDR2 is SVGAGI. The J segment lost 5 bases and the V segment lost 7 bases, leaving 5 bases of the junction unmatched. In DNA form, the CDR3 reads TGTGCCAGCAATCCCGGGACAGGGTATGGCTACACCTTC. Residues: CASNPGTGYGYTF.

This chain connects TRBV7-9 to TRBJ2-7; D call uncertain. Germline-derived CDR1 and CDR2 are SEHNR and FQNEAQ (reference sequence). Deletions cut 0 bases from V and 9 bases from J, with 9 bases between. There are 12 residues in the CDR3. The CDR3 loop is CASSLASGGQYF. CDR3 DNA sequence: TGTGCCAGCAGCTTAGCATCGGGCGGGCAGTACTTC.

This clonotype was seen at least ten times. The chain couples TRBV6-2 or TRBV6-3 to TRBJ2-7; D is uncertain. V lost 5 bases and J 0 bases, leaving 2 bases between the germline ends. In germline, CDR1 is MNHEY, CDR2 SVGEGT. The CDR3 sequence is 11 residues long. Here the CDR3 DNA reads TGTGCCAGCAGTGTCTCCTACGAGCAGTACTTC. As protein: CASSVSYEQYF.

As DNA, the CDR3 is TGCAGTGCTAGAAGTGTGGCTAGCGGGGGGTGGGATACGCAGTATTTT. The encoded protein is CSARSVASGGWDTQYF. The V call is TRBV20-1, the J call TRBJ2-3; TRBD2 agrees at 11 bases. The junction had 10 bases not matched to a gene; V was cut back by 2 bases and J by 6 bases. The V gene's germline CDR1 is DFQATT and CDR2 SNEGSKA (reference sequence). This CDR3 has 16 residues.

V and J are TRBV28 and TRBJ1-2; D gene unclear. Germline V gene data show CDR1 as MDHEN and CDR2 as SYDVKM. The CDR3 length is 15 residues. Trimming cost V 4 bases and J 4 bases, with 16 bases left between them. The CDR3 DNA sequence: TGTGCCAGCAGTTCCCAAATCTGGGGAAGCTATGGCTACACCTTC. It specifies CASSSQIWGSYGYTF.

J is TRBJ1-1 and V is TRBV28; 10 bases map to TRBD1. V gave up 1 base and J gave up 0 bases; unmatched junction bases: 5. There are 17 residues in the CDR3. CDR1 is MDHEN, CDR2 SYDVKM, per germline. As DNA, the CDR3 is TGTGCCAGCAGTTTATATGACAGGGGGCCAGTGAACACTGAAGCTTTCTTT. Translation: CASSLYDRGPVNTEAFF.

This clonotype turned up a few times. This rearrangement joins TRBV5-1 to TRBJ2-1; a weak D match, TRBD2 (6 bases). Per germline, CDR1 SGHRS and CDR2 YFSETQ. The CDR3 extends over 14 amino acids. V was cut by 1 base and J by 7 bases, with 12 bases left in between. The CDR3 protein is CASSLTRAGNEQFF. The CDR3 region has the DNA TGCGCCAGCAGCTTGACCCGCGCGGGGAATGAGCAGTTCTTC.

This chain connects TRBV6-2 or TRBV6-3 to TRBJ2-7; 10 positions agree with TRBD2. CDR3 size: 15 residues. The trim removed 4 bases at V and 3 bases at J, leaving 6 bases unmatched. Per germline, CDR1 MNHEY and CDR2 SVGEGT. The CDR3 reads CASSSWTSGVYEQYF. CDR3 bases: TGTGCCAGCAGTTCTTGGACTAGCGGAGTCTACGAGCAGTACTTC.

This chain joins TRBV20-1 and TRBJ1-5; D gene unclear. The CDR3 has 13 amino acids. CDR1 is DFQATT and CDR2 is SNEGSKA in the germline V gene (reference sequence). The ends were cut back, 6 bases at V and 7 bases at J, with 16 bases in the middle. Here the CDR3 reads CSADRLVDQPQHF. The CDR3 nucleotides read TGCAGTGCCGATAGGTTGGTAGACCAGCCCCAGCATTTT.

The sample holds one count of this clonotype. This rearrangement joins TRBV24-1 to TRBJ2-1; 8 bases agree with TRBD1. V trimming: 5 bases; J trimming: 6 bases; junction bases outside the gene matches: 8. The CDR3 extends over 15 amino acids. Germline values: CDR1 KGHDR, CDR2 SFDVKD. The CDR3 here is CATSGGGTGTNEQFF. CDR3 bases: TGTGCCACCAGTGGCGGCGGGACAGGTACCAATGAGCAGTTCTTC.

The CDR3 sequence is CASSLFGVAYEQYF. The CDR3 DNA sequence: TGCGCCAGCAGCCTCTTTGGGGTTGCCTACGAGCAGTACTTC. The chain recombines TRBV4-1 with TRBJ2-7, with unresolved D. The CDR3 loop spans 14 amino acids. Germline V gene sequence: CDR1 MGHRA, CDR2 YSYEKL. Trimming stripped 4 bases from V and 2 bases from J, with 12 bases between.

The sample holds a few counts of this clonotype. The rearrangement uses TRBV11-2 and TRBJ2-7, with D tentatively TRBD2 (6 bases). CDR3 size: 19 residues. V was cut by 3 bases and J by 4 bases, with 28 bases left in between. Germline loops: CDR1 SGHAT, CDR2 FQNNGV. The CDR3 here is CASSLDFEAEGLGLYEQYF. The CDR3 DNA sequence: TGTGCCAGCAGCTTGGATTTTGAGGCGGAGGGATTGGGTTTATACGAGCAGTACTTC. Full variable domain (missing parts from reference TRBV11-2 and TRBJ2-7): EAGVAQSPRYKIIEKRQSVAFWCNPISGHATLYWYQQILGQGPKLLIQFQNNGVVDDSQLPKDRFSAERLKGVDSTLKIQPAKLEDSAVYLCASSLDFEAEGLGLYEQYFGPGTRLTVT.

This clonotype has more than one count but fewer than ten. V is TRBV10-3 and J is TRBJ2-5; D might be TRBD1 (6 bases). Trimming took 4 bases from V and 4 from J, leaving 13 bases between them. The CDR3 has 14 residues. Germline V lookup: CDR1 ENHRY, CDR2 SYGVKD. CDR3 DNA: TGTGCCATCAGTGTCGACAGGCTAGCAGAGACCCAGTACTTC. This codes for CAISVDRLAETQYF.